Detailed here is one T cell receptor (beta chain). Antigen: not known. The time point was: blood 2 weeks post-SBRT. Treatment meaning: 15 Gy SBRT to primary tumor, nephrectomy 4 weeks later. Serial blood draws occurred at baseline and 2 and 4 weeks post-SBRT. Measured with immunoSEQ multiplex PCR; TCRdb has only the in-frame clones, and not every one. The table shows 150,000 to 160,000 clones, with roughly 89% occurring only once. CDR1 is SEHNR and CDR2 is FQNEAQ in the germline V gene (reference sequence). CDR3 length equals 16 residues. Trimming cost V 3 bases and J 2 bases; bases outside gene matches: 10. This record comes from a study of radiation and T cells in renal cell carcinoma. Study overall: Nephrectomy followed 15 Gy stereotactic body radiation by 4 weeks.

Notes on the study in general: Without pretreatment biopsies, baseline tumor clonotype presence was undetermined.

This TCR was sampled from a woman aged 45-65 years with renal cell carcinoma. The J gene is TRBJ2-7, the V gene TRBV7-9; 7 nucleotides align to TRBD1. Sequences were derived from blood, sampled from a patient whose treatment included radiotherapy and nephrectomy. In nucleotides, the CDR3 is TGTGCCAGCAGCTTGACACCGGGACAGCGTACCTACGAGCAGTACTTC. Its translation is CASSLTPGQRTYEQYF.